This TCR beta chain is from a study of cytomegalovirus exposure and HLA in healthy donors. Notes on the study in general: The investigators catalogued 150 to 200 TCR beta chains as cytomegalovirus-associated. A later analysis linked a missense DCLRE1C variant to TCR beta V- and J-gene trimming. The authors judged a highly shared variant cluster likely a sequencing artifact.

PCR primers comprised 60 Vbeta and 13 Jbeta primers. TCRdb keeps only in-frame clones here, not all; method: immunoSEQ multiplex PCR. The table shows about 170,000 clones, with more than 75% occurring only once. Germline V gene lookup returns CDR1 LNHDA and CDR2 SQIVND (reference sequence). This CDR3 region has 13 residues. Trimming pared 4 bases from V and 6 bases from J, leaving 12 bases between. Remarks on this clone: Its antigen is still unknown.

The receptor was isolated from a man between 18 and 29 years old in good health and CMV-seropositive. Sequenced input: PBMCs. The chain uses TRBV19 and TRBJ1-2; D unclear. Here the CDR3 DNA reads TGTGCCAGTAGTACCTTCACCCAGAATGGCTACACCTTC. Protein product: CASSTFTQNGYTF. The whole variable domain, filled in from reference TRBV19 and TRBJ1-2, reads DGGITQSPKYLFRKEGQNVTLSCEQNLNHDAMYWYRQDPGQGLRLIYYSQIVNDFQKGDIAEGYSVSREKKESFPLTVTSAQKNPTAFYLCASSTFTQNGYTFGSGTRLTVV.